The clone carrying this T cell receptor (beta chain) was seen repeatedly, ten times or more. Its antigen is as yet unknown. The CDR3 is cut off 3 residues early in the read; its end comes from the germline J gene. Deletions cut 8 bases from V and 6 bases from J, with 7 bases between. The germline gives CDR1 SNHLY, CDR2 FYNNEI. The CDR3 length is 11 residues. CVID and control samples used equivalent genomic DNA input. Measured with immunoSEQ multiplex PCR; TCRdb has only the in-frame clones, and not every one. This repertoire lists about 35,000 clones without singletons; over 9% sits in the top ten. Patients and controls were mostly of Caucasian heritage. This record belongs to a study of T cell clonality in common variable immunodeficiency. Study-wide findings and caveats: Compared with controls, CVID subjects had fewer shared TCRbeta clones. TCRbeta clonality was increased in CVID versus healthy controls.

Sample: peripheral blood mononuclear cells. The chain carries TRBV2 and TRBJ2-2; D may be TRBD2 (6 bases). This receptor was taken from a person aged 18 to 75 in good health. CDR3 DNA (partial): TGTGCCAGCGGAGGGGCCGGGGAG. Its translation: CASGGAGE. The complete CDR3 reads CASGGAGELFF.